Following are 28 T cell receptor beta chains from one sample sequenced in a study of cytomegalovirus exposure and HLA in healthy donors. The PCR was carried out with 60 Vbeta primers and 13 Jbeta primers. Profiled with immunoSEQ multiplex PCR; TCRdb holds only in-frame clones, not every one. This table holds fewer than 150,000 clones, around 80% found once. Material: PBMCs. The receptors come from a man aged 35 to 55 in good health and CMV-seropositive.

The chain joins TRBV19 to TRBJ1-5, with D maybe TRBD1 (5 bases). This CDR3 region has 16 residues. V was cut by 4 bases and J by 5 bases, with 18 bases left in between. Germline lookup yields CDR1 LNHDA and CDR2 SQIVND (reference sequence). This CDR3 reads CASSTREARMHQPQHF. The CDR3 region has the DNA TGTGCCAGTAGTACCAGGGAGGCCAGGATGCATCAGCCCCAGCATTTT. The entire variable domain, with the rest obtained from reference TRBV19 and TRBJ1-5, is as follows: DGGITQSPKYLFRKEGQNVTLSCEQNLNHDAMYWYRQDPGQGLRLIYYSQIVNDFQKGDIAEGYSVSREKKESFPLTVTSAQKNPTAFYLCASSTREARMHQPQHFGDGTRLSIL.

The chain uses TRBV7-2 and TRBJ2-5; 8 bases are a match to TRBD2. V lost 3 bases to trimming and J lost 5 bases; unmatched junction nucleotides: 11. Per germline, CDR1 SGHTA and CDR2 FQGNSA. The CDR3 has 16 amino acids. CDR3 amino acids: CASSLRSGGARETQYF. Here the CDR3 DNA reads TGTGCCAGCAGCTTGAGGTCCGGGGGGGCCAGGGAGACCCAGTACTTC.

The V and J genes are TRBV6-6 and TRBJ1-2; TRBD1 agrees at 9 bases. Germline CDR1 MNHNY, CDR2 SVGAGI (reference sequence). V was clipped by 6 bases and J by 4 bases; unmatched bases: 6. The CDR3 loop spans 14 amino acids. The CDR3 coding sequence is TGTGCCAGCAGCCACAGGGGGCAGGGCTATGGCTACACCTTC. It encodes CASSHRGQGYGYTF.

V is TRBV7-8 and J is TRBJ2-5; D ambiguous. The CDR3 totals 12 residues. CDR1 is SGHVS, CDR2 FQNEAQ, per germline. V was shortened by 2 bases and J by 5 bases, with 6 bases between the two germline ends. CDR3 residues: CASSLLEETQYF. CDR3 DNA sequence: TGTGCCAGCAGCTTACTAGAGGAGACCCAGTACTTC.

This sequence joins TRBV4-3 and TRBJ2-1; D gene unclear. The CDR3 covers 12 residues. Looked up from germline, CDR1 is LGHNA and CDR2 is YSLEER. Trimming shortened V by 1 base and J by 8 bases, and 6 bases separated the two germline ends. The CDR3 sequence: CASSQVGYEQFF. Here the CDR3 DNA reads TGCGCCAGCAGCCAAGTGGGCTATGAGCAGTTCTTC.

The chain recombines TRBV28 with TRBJ1-2; tentative D call: TRBD1 (5 bases). Trimming removed 8 bases at V and 8 bases at J, with 12 bases between. The germline V gene has CDR1 MDHEN and CDR2 SYDVKM. This CDR3 is built from 11 residues. This chain's CDR3 is CASVKGRGYTF. The CDR3 nucleotides read TGTGCCAGCGTTAAGGGGCGAGGCTACACCTTC.

The gene calls are TRBV5-1 and TRBJ1-1, with TRBD1 matching 8 bases. CDR1 is SGHRS, CDR2 YFSETQ, per germline. The CDR3 is made up of 13 amino acids. V gave up 6 bases and J gave up 5 bases; unmatched junction bases: 6. In DNA form, the CDR3 reads TGCGCCAGCATGGACAGGGTGGGTACTGAAGCTTTCTTT. This codes for CASMDRVGTEAFF. Based on the CDR3 plus reference TRBV5-1 and TRBJ1-1, the full variable domain is KAGVTQTPRYLIKTRGQQVTLSCSPISGHRSVSWYQQTPGQGLQFLFEYFSETQRNKGNFPGRFSGRQFSNSRSEMNVSTLELGDSALYLCASMDRVGTEAFFGQGTRLTVV.

This chain connects TRBV6-5 to TRBJ1-6, with no clear D. From germline, CDR1 is MNHEY and CDR2 SVGAGI. V lost 6 bases to trimming and J lost 4 bases, with 10 bases between them. This CDR3 is built from 14 residues. CDR3 sequence: CASRRLGYNSPLHF. The DNA of the CDR3 is TGTGCCAGCAGGCGACTAGGGTATAATTCACCCCTCCACTTT.

This clone showed up just once. In DNA, the CDR3 is TGCAGCGTTGGAGGGGCACAGGGGGTAGAATATGGCTACACCTTC. Its protein product is CSVGGAQGVEYGYTF. The gene calls are TRBV29-1 and TRBJ1-2; TRBD1 matches at 8 bases. Germline CDR1 SQVTM, CDR2 ANQGSEA. The V and J ends lost 4 bases and 5 bases, in that order; junction bases with no gene match: 12. The CDR3 is 15 residues long.

V gene TRBV18 combines with J gene TRBJ2-3, with D perhaps TRBD2 (7 bases). Germline lookup yields CDR1 KGHSH and CDR2 LQKENI. V dropped 0 bases and J dropped 1 base, with 8 bases sitting between them. There are 15 residues in the CDR3. The CDR3 loop reads CASSPPGGRTDTQYF. The CDR3 coding sequence is TGTGCCAGCTCACCACCGGGGGGGCGCACAGATACGCAGTATTTT.

Here the CDR3 reads CASSKTGGSGEQYF. The CDR3 DNA reads as TGTGCCAGCAGTAAGACAGGGGGTTCGGGTGAGCAGTACTTC. This chain links TRBV28 with TRBJ2-7, with 9 bases lining up with TRBD1. This CDR3 comprises 14 residues. V lost 5 bases and J lost 7; bases outside the gene matches: 9. Germline CDR1 and CDR2: MDHEN and SYDVKM.

In this sample, this clone is medium-sized (0.01 to 0.1%). This sequence joins TRBV6-5 and TRBJ2-7; 7 bases map to TRBD2. The CDR3 length is 16 residues. The ends lost 1 base at V and 2 bases at J; junction bases unmatched: 8. Germline V lookup: CDR1 MNHEY, CDR2 SVGAGI. The CDR3 protein is CASSYLAGRAPYEQYF. The DNA of the CDR3 is TGTGCCAGCAGTTACTTAGCGGGCAGAGCCCCCTACGAGCAGTACTTC.

DNA for the CDR3: TGTGCCAGCAGTGAACCGCGGACAGGGGGGAACTATGGCTACACCTTC. Translating it yields CASSEPRTGGNYGYTF. V gene TRBV2 combines with J gene TRBJ1-2, with 10 bases aligning to TRBD1. Trimming took 2 bases from V and 2 from J; bases not matched to a gene: 5. Germline CDR1 and CDR2: SNHLY and FYNNEI. This CDR3 is 16 amino acids long.

A note on this clone: The same CDR3 arises from other DNA sequences in this sample as well. The chain joins TRBV30 to TRBJ1-2, with no clear D. V was shortened by 0 bases and J by 2 bases, with 7 bases between the two germline ends. CDR1 is GTSNPN, CDR2 SVGIG, per germline (reference sequence). This CDR3 has 13 residues. The CDR3 here is CAWSVSGNYGYTF. The CDR3 DNA reads TGTGCCTGGAGTGTATCCGGGAACTATGGCTACACCTTC. The variable domain in full, completed from reference TRBV30 and TRBJ1-2, reads SQTIHQWPATLVQPVGSPLSLECTVEGTSNPNLYWYRQAAGRGLQLLFYSVGIGQISSEVPQNLSASRPQDRQFILSSKKLLLSDSGFYLCAWSVSGNYGYTFGSGTRLTVV.

This chain connects TRBV29-1 to TRBJ2-7; TRBD1 agrees at 7 bases. Germline-derived CDR1 and CDR2 are SQVTM and ANQGSEA. The CDR3 loop spans 12 amino acids. V trimming: 4 bases; J trimming: 4 bases; junction bases outside the gene matches: 4. CDR3 in amino acids: CSVVRGTYEQYF. The CDR3 nucleotides are TGCAGCGTTGTCAGGGGGACATACGAGCAGTACTTC.

This clone was counted a single time. The chain employs TRBV7-8 and TRBJ1-4; 8 positions agree with TRBD1. The CDR3 totals 14 residues. CDR1 is SGHVS and CDR2 is FQNEAQ in the germline V gene. Losses at the gene ends were 4 bases for V and 7 bases for J; bases not matched to a gene: 5. CDR3 residues: CASSSRGRVEKLFF. CDR3 coding DNA: TGTGCCAGCAGCTCCAGGGGGCGGGTTGAAAAACTGTTTTTT.

The chain combines TRBV12-5 with TRBJ2-2, with D possibly TRBD1 on 6 matching bases. Germline-derived CDR1 and CDR2 are LGHNT and FRNRAP. V lost 7 bases and J lost 0, with 15 bases in between. CDR3 length: 16 amino acids. The CDR3 nucleotides read TGTGCTAGTGCCTCACTACAGGGATCGAACACCGGGGAGCTGTTTTTT. Amino acids: CASASLQGSNTGELFF.

This clone was recorded a few times. CDR3 loop: CASSQSGGSRYSGANVLTF. The CDR3 nucleotides are TGCGCCAGCAGCCAGTCGGGAGGTTCCCGGTATTCTGGGGCCAACGTCCTGACTTTC. The chain has TRBV4-3 and TRBJ2-6; 7 bases are a match to TRBD2. V gave up 3 bases and J gave up 1 base; unmatched junction bases: 12. In germline, CDR1 is LGHNA, CDR2 YSLEER. CDR3 length equals 19 residues.

This clone was counted a few times. The chain links TRBV10-1 to TRBJ1-1; maybe TRBD1 (5 bases). Deletions cut 5 bases from V and 3 bases from J, with 13 bases between. This CDR3 has 14 residues. Germline CDR1 and CDR2: WNHNN and SYGVQD (reference sequence). CDR3 in amino acids: CASSSQGSDTEAFF. The CDR3 bases are TGCGCCAGCAGTAGCCAGGGTTCCGACACTGAAGCTTTCTTT.

The chain carries TRBV4-3 and TRBJ2-5; 9 bases match TRBD2. This CDR3 is built from 16 residues. Germline assignment: CDR1 LGHNA and CDR2 YSLEER. Trimming at V came to 1 base and at J to 5 bases, leaving 8 bases not matched to a gene. This CDR3 is CASSQAIAGEGETQYF. The CDR3 region has the DNA TGCGCCAGCAGCCAAGCGATAGCGGGAGAGGGGGAGACCCAGTACTTC.

This clone was counted a few times. The CDR3 nucleotides are TGTGCCAGTAGTCCCGGTAAAGAGACCCAGTACTTC. Translation: CASSPGKETQYF. V usage is TRBV19 and J usage is TRBJ2-5; D is undetermined. V shed 5 bases and J shed 3 bases, with 7 bases lying between them. Per the germline V gene, CDR1 is LNHDA and CDR2 is SQIVND (reference sequence). There are 12 residues in the CDR3.

The gene calls are TRBV7-9 and TRBJ2-1; D is perhaps TRBD1 (6 bases). The V gene's germline CDR1 is SEHNR and CDR2 FQNEAQ (reference sequence). This CDR3 has 13 amino acids. Trimming removed 3 bases from V and 10 bases from J, with 13 bases in between. The CDR3 sequence is CASSFIQGQEQFF. DNA of the CDR3: TGTGCCAGCAGCTTCATACAGGGTCAAGAGCAGTTCTTC. Combining the CDR3 with reference TRBV7-9 and TRBJ2-1 gives the whole variable domain DTGVSQNPRHKITKRGQNVTFRCDPISEHNRLYWYRQTLGQGPEFLTYFQNEAQLEKSRLLSDRFSAERPKGSFSTLEIQRTEQGDSAMYLCASSFIQGQEQFFGPGTRLTVL.

This clone was counted a single time. The V and J genes are TRBV27 and TRBJ1-5, with TRBD1 as a possible D gene (5 bases). V lost 3 bases and J lost 6, with 9 bases in between. The CDR3 contains 13 residues. Germline V gene sequence: CDR1 MNHEY, CDR2 SMNVEV (reference sequence). CDR3 sequence: CASSLGGTQPQHF. CDR3 nucleotides: TGTGCCAGCAGTTTGGGGGGGACTCAGCCCCAGCATTTT.

The rearrangement uses TRBV2 and TRBJ1-5; D is ambiguous. Trimming removed 7 bases at V and 1 base at J, with 23 bases between. Germline V gene sequence: CDR1 SNHLY, CDR2 FYNNEI. The CDR3 is 18 residues long. The CDR3: CASIPSNPLAGSNQPQHF. For the CDR3, the DNA is TGTGCCAGCATCCCCTCAAACCCCCTTGCCGGGAGCAATCAGCCCCAGCATTTT. The variable domain in full, with the rest retrieved from reference TRBV2 and TRBJ1-5, is EPEVTQTPSHQVTQMGQEVILRCVPISNHLYFYWYRQILGQKVEFLVSFYNNEISEKSEIFDDQFSVERPDGSNFTLKIRSTKLEDSAMYFCASIPSNPLAGSNQPQHFGDGTRLSIL.

The chain combines TRBV30 with TRBJ1-2; no reliable D call. This CDR3 contains 14 residues. Germline V gives CDR1 GTSNPN, CDR2 SVGIG (reference sequence). With 1 base removed from V and 7 bases from J, the gap between germline ends came to 16 bases. CDR3 residues: CAWSAPPSRSGYTF. The CDR3 DNA is TGTGCCTGGAGTGCCCCCCCCTCTCGGAGTGGCTACACCTTC.

This clone was picked up one time. The chain carries TRBV6-5 and TRBJ1-1; unclear D gene. V lost 7 bases and J lost 5, with 17 bases in between. Germline assignment: CDR1 MNHEY and CDR2 SVGAGI. The CDR3 loop spans 14 amino acids. The CDR3 region has the DNA TGTGCCAGCACCCCCGTGCGTACCGGGACTGAAGCTTTCTTT. Amino acids: CASTPVRTGTEAFF.

The chain is built from TRBV14 and TRBJ2-3; TRBD2 might be the D (5 bases). The CDR3 runs 19 residues. Germline lookup yields CDR1 SGHDN and CDR2 FVKESK. V gave up 0 bases and J gave up 0 bases, with 19 bases separating them. For the CDR3, the DNA is TGTGCCAGCAGCCAAGAACAGCCACCGTCGGGAAAAAGCACAGATACGCAGTATTTT. The encoded protein is CASSQEQPPSGKSTDTQYF.

The chain recombines TRBV7-9 with TRBJ2-7; a possible D gene is TRBD1 (6 bases). Germline V lookup: CDR1 SEHNR, CDR2 FQNEAQ (reference sequence). V was shortened by 0 bases and J by 4 bases, with 16 bases between the two germline ends. The length of the CDR3 is 16 residues. The CDR3 is CASSLAQGSLPYEQYF. The CDR3 nucleotides read TGTGCCAGCAGCTTAGCCCAGGGGTCACTACCTTACGAGCAGTACTTC.